Listed below are T cell receptor beta chains from one sample, sequenced in a study of shared clonotypes between healthy human individuals. Profiling relied on immunoSEQ multiplex PCR, and the TCRdb table lists in-frame clones only, not all of them. This sample has more than 2 million clones, with about 94% found just once. What was sequenced was naive CD4+ T cells sorted from blood. Every receptor here comes from a man between 18 and 29 years old in good health. Both conserved end residues are part of each CDR3. The D gene is left open where the match is weak. Only some rows state a clone size, as once, few, many or a class for expanded clones.

.	TRBV7-2	TRBJ2-4	TRBD2	CASSSRTSVNIQYF	TGTGCCAGCAGCTCCCGGACTAGCGTAAACATTCAGTACTTC
.	TRBV5-1	TRBJ1-6	TRBD1	CASSTTGDNSPLHF	TGCGCCAGCAGCACTACAGGGGATAATTCACCCCTCCACTTT
.	TRBV2	TRBJ2-3	TRBD2	CASRRLAGRGYF	TGTGCCAGCAGGCGACTAGCGGGACGGGGATATTTT
.	TRBV6-1	TRBJ1-5	.	CASSGDLYSNQPQHF	TGTGCCAGCAGCGGGGACCTTTATAGCAATCAGCCCCAGCATTTT
.	TRBV11-2	TRBJ2-1	.	CASRRTLGDEQFF	TGTGCCAGCAGGCGGACTCTTGGGGATGAGCAGTTCTTC
.	TRBV9	TRBJ2-5	TRBD2	CASSVTSGGARETQYF	TGTGCCAGCAGCGTCACTAGCGGGGGGGCCCGAGAGACCCAGTACTTC
.	TRBV7-3	TRBJ1-1	.	CASSLSRGNTEAFF	TGTGCCAGCAGCTTAAGTCGGGGGAACACTGAAGCTTTCTTT
.	TRBV6-5	TRBJ2-5	.	CASSYSGTQYF	TGTGCCAGCAGTTACTCAGGAACCCAGTACTTC
.	TRBV9	TRBJ1-5	TRBD1	CASSRTGSPVTSNQPQHF	TGTGCCAGCAGTCGGACAGGGTCCCCGGTAACGAGCAATCAGCCCCAGCATTTT
few	TRBV6-5	TRBJ1-6	.	CASRGLQSPLHF	TGTGCCAGCAGGGGGCTGCAATCACCCCTCCACTTT
.	TRBV18	TRBJ2-6	.	CASSPPVLVSGANVLTF	TGTGCCAGCTCACCACCGGTCTTGGTATCTGGGGCCAACGTCCTGACTTTC
.	TRBV18	TRBJ2-3	TRBD2	CASSPRLAGSSTDTQYF	TGTGCCAGCTCACCCAGACTAGCGGGGAGTAGCACAGATACGCAGTATTTT
.	TRBV27	TRBJ2-3	TRBD2	CASSLRSSGGRPDTQYF	TGTGCCAGCAGTTTACGTTCTAGCGGGGGGCGTCCAGATACGCAGTATTTT
.	TRBV5-1	TRBJ2-7	.	CASSLGDSYDEQYF	TGCGCCAGCAGCTTGGGCGATAGTTACGACGAGCAGTACTTC
.	TRBV7-2	TRBJ2-3	TRBD2	CASSPRGTSGSTDTQYF	TGTGCCAGCAGCCCTCGCGGGACTAGCGGGAGTACAGATACGCAGTATTTT
once	TRBV2	TRBJ2-6	.	CASSARSSGANVLTF	TGTGCCAGCAGTGCCCGGAGCTCTGGGGCCAACGTCCTGACTTTC
.	TRBV13	TRBJ2-2	.	CASSRSFVTGELFF	TGTGCCAGCAGCAGGTCTTTCGTTACCGGGGAGCTGTTTTTT
.	TRBV6-5	TRBJ2-7	TRBD2	CASRRGSSYEQYF	TGTGCCAGCCGGCGGGGGAGCTCCTACGAGCAGTACTTC
once	TRBV7-9	TRBJ1-4	.	CASSLAVERTEKLFF	TGTGCCAGCAGCTTAGCGGTAGAGAGAACGGAAAAACTGTTTTTT
once	TRBV11-2	TRBJ1-5	.	CASSLGQNQPQHF	TGTGCCAGCAGCTTAGGACAAAATCAGCCCCAGCATTTT
.	TRBV4-1	TRBJ2-7	TRBD1	CASSQVGQGFLEQYF	TGCGCCAGCAGCCAAGTCGGACAGGGGTTCCTCGAGCAGTACTTC
.	TRBV28	TRBJ1-6	.	CASSYYGQYNSPLHF	TGTGCCAGCAGTTACTACGGACAGTATAATTCACCCCTCCACTTT
.	TRBV4-1	TRBJ1-5	TRBD1	CASSQRQGGQPQHF	TGCGCCAGCAGCCAGAGACAGGGGGGTCAGCCCCAGCATTTT
.	TRBV7-2	TRBJ1-1	.	CASSLSALTEAFF	TGTGCCAGCAGCTTATCCGCCCTCACTGAAGCTTTCTTT
.	TRBV5-1	TRBJ2-7	.	CASSLDWGIAYEQYF	TGCGCCAGCAGCTTGGATTGGGGTATCGCCTACGAGCAGTACTTC
.	TRBV19	TRBJ2-3	TRBD2	CASSILGLAGGPDTQYF	TGTGCCAGTAGTATACTTGGACTAGCGGGAGGTCCAGATACGCAGTATTTT
.	TRBV7-2	TRBJ2-5	.	CASPRPNGETQYF	TGTGCCAGCCCCCGGCCTAATGGGGAGACCCAGTACTTC
.	TRBV2	TRBJ1-1	.	CASRDNMNTEAFF	TGTGCCAGCAGGGACAACATGAACACTGAAGCTTTCTTT
few	TRBV13	TRBJ2-7	.	CASSPRRDSYEQYF	TGTGCCAGCAGCCCTCGCAGGGACTCCTACGAGCAGTACTTC
.	TRBV28	TRBJ1-2	.	CASTRDANPYGYTF	TGTGCCAGCACCAGGGACGCGAATCCCTATGGCTACACCTTC
.	TRBV5-6	TRBJ1-1	.	CASSLGAGGVRTEAFF	TGTGCCAGCAGCTTGGGGGCAGGAGGAGTGCGCACTGAAGCTTTCTTT
.	TRBV28	TRBJ1-2	.	CASSLPQQTSRGYTF	TGTGCCAGCAGTTTGCCCCAACAAACGTCCCGGGGCTACACCTTC
.	TRBV27	TRBJ2-6	.	CASSLQAASGANVLTF	TGTGCCAGCAGTTTACAGGCAGCCTCTGGGGCCAACGTCCTGACTTTC
.	TRBV6-1	TRBJ2-7	.	CASSVTGRLYF	TGTGCCAGCAGTGTGACAGGCAGGCTCTACTTC
.	TRBV5-4	TRBJ2-5	.	CASSAGYQETQYF	TGTGCCAGCAGCGCGGGGTACCAAGAGACCCAGTACTTC
.	TRBV7-9	TRBJ2-3	TRBD1	CASSSFRGQGSSQYF	TGTGCCAGCAGCTCCTTCCGGGGACAGGGTTCGTCGCAGTATTTT
once	TRBV7-8	TRBJ1-4	.	CASSPGGDPNEKLFF	TGTGCCAGCAGCCCGGGGGGGGATCCTAATGAAAAACTGTTTTTT
.	TRBV18	TRBJ2-2	.	CASSPPVGGELFF	TGTGCCAGCTCACCACCGGTAGGCGGGGAGCTGTTTTTT
.	TRBV6-6	TRBJ2-7	.	CASSPRDPFTQYF	TGTGCCAGCAGTCCCCGGGACCCCTTCACGCAGTACTTC
.	TRBV11-2	TRBJ2-1	.	CASSSGEGWNEQFF	TGTGCCAGCAGCTCGGGCGAGGGGTGGAATGAGCAGTTCTTC
.	TRBV18	TRBJ2-1	TRBD1	CASSPPGQGYNEQFF	TGTGCCAGCTCACCTCCGGGACAGGGATACAATGAGCAGTTCTTC
.	TRBV9	TRBJ2-3	TRBD2	CASSVEQRLAVLYF	TGTGCCAGCAGCGTAGAACAACGACTAGCGGTTCTGTATTTT
few	TRBV28	TRBJ1-5	.	CASSLGGANQPQHF	TGTGCCAGCAGTTTGGGTGGGGCCAATCAGCCCCAGCATTTT
.	TRBV4-1	TRBJ1-2	.	CASSQVQAYGYTF	TGCGCCAGCAGCCAAGTTCAGGCCTATGGCTACACCTTC
.	TRBV2	TRBJ1-5	TRBD1	CASSEAYRGPQHF	TGTGCCAGCAGTGAAGCCTACAGGGGGCCCCAGCATTTT
once	TRBV11-3	TRBJ2-1	TRBD2	CASSSGLASYNEQFF	TGTGCCAGCAGCTCTGGACTAGCTTCCTACAATGAGCAGTTCTTC
.	TRBV6-5	TRBJ1-4	.	CASSYSGVTTNEKLFF	TGTGCCAGCAGTTACAGCGGCGTAACAACTAATGAAAAACTGTTTTTT
.	TRBV5-1	TRBJ2-3	.	CASSLIPDGTDTQYF	TGCGCCAGCAGCTTGATACCGGATGGCACAGATACGCAGTATTTT
.	TRBV5-1	TRBJ2-5	TRBD2	CASSRSGGPQETQYF	TGCGCCAGCAGCAGGAGCGGGGGGCCCCAAGAGACCCAGTACTTC
.	TRBV7-9	TRBJ1-1	.	CASSSAENTEAFF	TGTGCCAGCAGCTCGGCAGAGAACACTGAAGCTTTCTTT
.	TRBV30	TRBJ2-5	.	CAWTGGFSETQYF	TGTGCCTGGACCGGCGGATTCTCAGAGACCCAGTACTTC
.	TRBV28	TRBJ1-5	.	CASSSGQTISNQPQHF	TGTGCCAGCAGTTCTGGACAGACAATTAGCAATCAGCCCCAGCATTTT
.	TRBV5-1	TRBJ2-7	.	CASSTRQGGYEQYF	TGCGCCAGCAGCACCCGACAGGGAGGCTACGAGCAGTACTTC
once	TRBV10-1	TRBJ2-2	TRBD2	CASSPAGAGTGELFF	TGCGCCAGCAGTCCAGCGGGGGCGGGCACCGGGGAGCTGTTTTTT